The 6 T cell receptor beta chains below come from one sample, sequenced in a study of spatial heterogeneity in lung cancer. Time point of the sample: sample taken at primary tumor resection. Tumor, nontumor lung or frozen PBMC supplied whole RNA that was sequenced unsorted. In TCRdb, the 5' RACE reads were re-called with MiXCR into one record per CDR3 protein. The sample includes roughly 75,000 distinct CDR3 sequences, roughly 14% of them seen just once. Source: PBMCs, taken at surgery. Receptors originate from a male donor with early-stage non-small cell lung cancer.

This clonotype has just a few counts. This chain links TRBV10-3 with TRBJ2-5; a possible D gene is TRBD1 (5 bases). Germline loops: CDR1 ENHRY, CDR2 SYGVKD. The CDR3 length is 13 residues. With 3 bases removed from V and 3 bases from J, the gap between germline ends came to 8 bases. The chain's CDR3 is CAISEGVKETQYF. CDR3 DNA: TGTGCCATCAGTGAAGGGGTAAAAGAGACCCAGTACTTC.

CDR3 bases: TGTGCCAGCAGCGGAAGTCCCGTGTTCATGAACACTGAAGCTTTCTTT. Translating it yields CASSGSPVFMNTEAFF. The gene calls are TRBV7-9 and TRBJ1-1; D is ambiguous. This CDR3 has 16 amino acids. V lost 5 bases and J 0 bases, leaving 16 bases between the germline ends. Germline values: CDR1 SEHNR, CDR2 FQNEAQ (reference sequence).

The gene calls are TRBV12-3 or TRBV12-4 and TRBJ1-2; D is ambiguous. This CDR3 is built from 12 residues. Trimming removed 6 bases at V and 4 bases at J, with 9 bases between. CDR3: CASSPGSYGYTF. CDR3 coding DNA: TGTGCCAGCAGCCCGGGAAGCTATGGCTACACCTTC.

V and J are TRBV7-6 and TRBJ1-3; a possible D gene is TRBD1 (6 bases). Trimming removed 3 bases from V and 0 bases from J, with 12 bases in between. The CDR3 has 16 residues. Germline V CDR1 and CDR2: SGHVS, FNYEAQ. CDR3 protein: CASSFGDTFSGNTIYF. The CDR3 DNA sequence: TGTGCCAGCAGCTTCGGGGACACCTTCTCTGGAAACACCATATATTTT.

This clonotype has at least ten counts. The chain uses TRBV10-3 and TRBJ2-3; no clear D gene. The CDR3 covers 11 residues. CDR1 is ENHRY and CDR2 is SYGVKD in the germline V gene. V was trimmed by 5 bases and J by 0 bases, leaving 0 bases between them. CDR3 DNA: TGTGCCATCAGTAGCACAGATACGCAGTATTTT. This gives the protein CAISSTDTQYF.

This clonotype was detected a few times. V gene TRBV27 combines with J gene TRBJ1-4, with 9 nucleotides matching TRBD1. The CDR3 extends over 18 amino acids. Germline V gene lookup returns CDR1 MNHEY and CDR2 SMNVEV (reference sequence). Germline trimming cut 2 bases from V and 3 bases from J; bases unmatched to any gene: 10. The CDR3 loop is CASSLRLQGANPNEKLFF. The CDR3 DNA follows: TGTGCCAGCAGTTTACGGCTACAGGGGGCGAACCCTAATGAAAAACTGTTTTTT.